Presented here are 21 T cell receptor beta chains from one specimen sequenced in a study of CD8+CD57+ T cells in acquired aplastic anemia. An expansion of CD8+CD57+ cells by flow cytometry had been shown in patients chosen for sequencing. It was genomic DNA that served as the template for profiling TCR beta VDJ and CDR3. TCRdb recomputed calls from the reads with MiXCR, one row per CDR3 protein. The sample holds 120,000 or so distinct CDR3 sequences, roughly 55% seen once. The material sequenced was sorted CD4+, CD8+, or CD8+CD57+ T cells (not recorded which) from PBMCs. All receptors derive from a human donor with aplastic anemia.

This clonotype was found many times. J is TRBJ1-1 and V is TRBV5-5; D is ambiguous. The CDR3 sequence is 12 residues long. V lost 2 bases to trimming and J lost 10 bases, with 12 bases between them. Germline V gene lookup returns CDR1 SGHKS and CDR2 YYEKEE (reference sequence). In nucleotides, the CDR3 is TGTGCCAGCAGCTTTGAAAGGGCTGGAGCTTTCTTT. This translates into CASSFERAGAFF.

This clonotype occurred many times. The chain recombines TRBV7-2 with TRBJ1-6, with no clear D. From germline, CDR1 is SGHTA and CDR2 FQGNSA. Trimming removed 1 base at V and 3 bases at J, with 4 bases between. CDR3 length: 14 amino acids. The CDR3 sequence is CASSLVGYNSPLHF. The CDR3 coding sequence is TGTGCCAGCAGCTTAGTAGGCTATAATTCACCCCTCCACTTT. Using reference TRBV7-2 and TRBJ1-6 for the parts outside the CDR3, the full variable domain is GAGVSQSPSNKVTEKGKDVELRCDPISGHTALYWYRQSLGQGLEFLIYFQGNSAPDKSGLPSDRFSAERTGGSVSTLTIQRTQQEDSAVYLCASSLVGYNSPLHFGNGTRLTVT.

This clonotype has only a few counts. This chain joins TRBV20-1 and TRBJ1-6; no definite D call. V lost 0 bases to trimming and J lost 8 bases, with 11 bases between them. CDR3 length: 14 amino acids. The germline V gene encodes CDR1 DFQATT and CDR2 SNEGSKA (reference sequence). DNA for the CDR3: TGCAGTGCTAGAGAGGGTGGGGATTATTCACCCCTCCACTTT. Its protein is CSAREGGDYSPLHF.

The chain links TRBV19 to TRBJ2-6, with no clear D. Between the trimmed V and J ends, which lost 9 bases and 2 bases, there was a span of 26 bases. Germline loops: CDR1 LNHDA, CDR2 SQIVND (reference sequence). This CDR3 comprises 19 residues. CDR3 coding DNA: TGTGCCAGCCGTCGAACCCTTCGTGGTTCTTTTACTGGGGCCAACGTCCTGACTTTC. It yields the protein CASRRTLRGSFTGANVLTF.

This clonotype was counted only a few times. The chain couples TRBV6-1 to TRBJ1-5, with a tentative D call TRBD1 (6 bases). Trimming removed 6 bases at V and 0 bases at J, with 12 bases between. Germline V gene data show CDR1 as MNHNS and CDR2 as SASEGT. The CDR3 covers 15 residues. CDR3 nucleotide sequence: TGTGCCAGCAGCCCGGGACAATATAGCAATCAGCCCCAGCATTTT. It yields the protein CASSPGQYSNQPQHF.

This clonotype showed up many times. This chain connects TRBV7-9 to TRBJ1-1, with a weak D call TRBD1 (5 bases). Germline lookup yields CDR1 SEHNR and CDR2 FQNEAQ (reference sequence). The CDR3 covers 12 residues. Trimming cost V 6 bases and J 5 bases, with 10 bases left between them. CDR3 in DNA: TGTGCCAGCAGTATCGCAGGGACTGAAGCTTTCTTT. It is translated as CASSIAGTEAFF.

The CDR3 nucleotides are TGTGCCAGCAGTGAACTCAGGGTTGGCTATGGCTACACCTTC. Encoded protein: CASSELRVGYGYTF. The chain couples TRBV2 to TRBJ1-2; a weak D match, TRBD1 (5 bases). V was cut by 2 bases and J by 4 bases, with 11 bases left in between. The CDR3 runs 14 residues. Germline CDR1 is SNHLY and CDR2 is FYNNEI.

This chain links TRBV14 with TRBJ1-3; weak D call: TRBD1 (5 bases). The V end lost 4 bases, the J end lost 2 bases, and 12 bases lay between the germline ends. This CDR3 region has 15 residues. CDR1 and CDR2 (germline): SGHDN, FVKESK. The CDR3 loop reads CASSPSGGAGNTIYF. The CDR3 coding sequence is TGTGCCAGCAGCCCGTCCGGGGGTGCTGGAAACACCATATATTTT.

This clonotype has only one observation. This may be a read error: a much more frequent sequence differs by one nucleotide. The chain combines TRBV7-9 with TRBJ1-1; 10 nucleotides agree with TRBD1. The CDR3 is made up of 14 amino acids. V was clipped by 4 bases and J by 10 bases; unmatched bases: 9. The V gene's germline CDR1 is SEHNR and CDR2 FQNEAQ (reference sequence). The CDR3 reads CASSSWDRGLGAFF. In DNA, the CDR3 is TGTGCCAGCAGCTCGTGGGACAGGGGTCTTGGAGCTTTCTTT.

This clonotype was observed a few times. The chain links TRBV7-8 to TRBJ2-7; possibly TRBD1 for D (6 bases). Germline CDR1 and CDR2: SGHVS and FQNEAQ. The CDR3 length is 12 residues. The ends were cut back, 4 bases at V and 5 bases at J, with 9 bases in the middle. The CDR3 sequence is CASSSQGHEQYF. CDR3 DNA: TGTGCCAGCAGCTCCCAGGGGCACGAGCAGTACTTC. The entire variable domain, with the rest obtained from reference TRBV7-8 and TRBJ2-7, is as follows: GAGVSQSPRYKVAKRGQDVALRCDPISGHVSLFWYQQALGQGPEFLTYFQNEAQLDKSGLPSDRFFAERPEGSVSTLKIQRTQQEDSAVYLCASSSQGHEQYFGPGTRLTVT.

This clonotype was recorded once. The chain employs TRBV19 and TRBJ2-7; TRBD1 or TRBD2 may be the D gene (5 bases each). The CDR3 totals 14 residues. Trimming took off 6 bases at V and 5 bases at J, with 17 bases between the two ends. From germline, CDR1 is LNHDA and CDR2 SQIVND (reference sequence). CDR3 sequence: CASRGDRRYDEQYF. CDR3 DNA sequence: TGTGCCAGTAGGGGAGACAGACGCTACGACGAGCAGTACTTC.

The chain recombines TRBV29-1 with TRBJ2-7; a weak D match, TRBD1 (5 bases). CDR1 and CDR2 (germline): SQVTM, ANQGSEA. The ends were cut back, 6 bases at V and 7 bases at J, with 22 bases in the middle. CDR3 length: 14 amino acids. The CDR3 DNA reads TGCAGCGTCATGGGGCAAGCTATACCGAGAGAGCAGTACTTC. This translates into CSVMGQAIPREQYF.

This clonotype occurred many times. The rearrangement joins TRBV6-5 to TRBJ2-7; D perhaps matches TRBD2 (6 bases). Trimming removed 4 bases at V and 4 bases at J, with 20 bases between. This CDR3 has 16 residues. The germline CDR1 and CDR2 sequences are MNHEY and SVGAGI. The CDR3 DNA sequence: TGTGCCAGCAGTTCCGGCTTGCTTGGGAGGCGATACGAGCAGTACTTC. Residues: CASSSGLLGRRYEQYF.

The rearrangement uses TRBV19 and TRBJ2-7, with 9 bases that match TRBD1. The CDR3 consists of 14 residues. CDR1 is LNHDA and CDR2 is SQIVND in the germline V gene (reference sequence). The V and J ends lost 4 bases and 0 bases, in that order; junction bases with no gene match: 1. The CDR3 sequence: CASSTTGGSYEQYF. In DNA form, the CDR3 reads TGTGCCAGTAGTACGACAGGGGGCTCCTACGAGCAGTACTTC.

With respect to this clonotype: A read error may be the cause here, since a much bigger clone is one base away. The conserved closing phenylalanine or tryptophan is absent in this CDR3, likely reflecting a read error. The limits of the CDR3 on the DNA are not certain, so only TCRdb's listed CDR3 is given. CDR3 amino acids: CATSGQGAYGYTC. J is TRBJ1-2 and V is TRBV6-1; the table names TRBD1, a call not compared with the DNA. The CDR3 extends over 13 residues, inclusive of both ends. Germline lookup yields CDR1 MNHNS and CDR2 SASEGT.

This CDR3 is CASSLSRGRLFF. The CDR3 coding sequence is TGTGCCAGCAGTTTGTCCAGGGGGCGCCTGTTTTTT. This sequence joins TRBV6-5 and TRBJ1-4; TRBD1 agrees at 8 bases. CDR3 length: 12 residues. The V and J ends lost 4 bases and 14 bases, in that order; junction bases with no gene match: 6. Germline CDR1 reads MNHEY; CDR2 reads SVGAGI.

The rearrangement links TRBV7-3 to TRBJ1-5; 8 bases are shared with TRBD1. After removal of 8 bases from V and 2 bases from J, the junction contained 5 bases not matched to a gene. This CDR3 comprises 14 residues. The germline CDR1 and CDR2 sequences are SGHTA and FQGTGA. The CDR3 loop is CASGQTGGNQPQHF. The CDR3 bases are TGTGCCAGCGGCCAGACAGGGGGCAATCAGCCCCAGCATTTT.

The chain recombines TRBV25-1 with TRBJ1-6; possible D gene TRBD1, 6 bases. V gave up 6 bases and J gave up 8 bases, with 20 bases separating them. Germline V gene lookup returns CDR1 MGHDK and CDR2 SYGVNS. The CDR3 spans 16 residues. The CDR3 reads CASSDGQRLFYSPLHF. The CDR3 coding sequence is TGTGCCAGCAGCGACGGACAGCGACTGTTTTATTCACCCCTCCACTTT.

Turning to this clonotype: With a much larger clone just one base away, this may be a read error. This rearrangement joins TRBV6-1 to TRBJ1-1; no clear D. Trimming removed 7 bases at V and 4 bases at J, with 13 bases between. From germline, CDR1 is MNHNS and CDR2 SASEGT. This CDR3 comprises 13 residues. The CDR3 DNA follows: TGTGCCAGCACCTCGAGAGGGCCCACTGAAGCTTTCTTT. Its protein is CASTSRGPTEAFF.

The genes are TRBV6-4 and TRBJ2-3; TRBD1 aligns across 7 bases. CDR3 length: 15 amino acids. Germline CDR1 MRHNA, CDR2 SNTAGT. Trimming cost V 2 bases and J 1 base; bases outside gene matches: 3. The CDR3 bases are TGTGCCAGCAGTGACCAAACAGGGGGCACAGATACGCAGTATTTT. Its protein product is CASSDQTGGTDTQYF.

V is TRBV19 and J is TRBJ1-2; TRBD1 is a possible D gene (5 bases). V lost 3 bases to trimming and J lost 5 bases, with 10 bases between them. Per germline, CDR1 LNHDA and CDR2 SQIVND (reference sequence). The CDR3 covers 13 residues. CDR3 region: CASSMGQGYGYTF. CDR3 coding DNA: TGTGCCAGTAGTATGGGGCAGGGATATGGCTACACCTTC.